This T cell receptor beta chain was sequenced during a study of T cells in Graves' hyperthyroidism and ophthalmopathy. Study overall: At the time of initial diagnosis and before any treatment, peripheral blood was collected.

V dropped 1 base and J dropped 4; count of bases not matched to a gene: 6. Germline values: CDR1 DFQATT, CDR2 SNEGSKA (reference sequence). The CDR3 has 14 residues. Amplification of TCR beta CDR3 regions used RNA as the template. HTBI primers were employed in a first-round RT-PCR of the TCR CDR3. TCRdb processed the multiplex PCR reads anew with MiXCR; each CDR3 protein has one entry. The sample has a few hundred thousand distinct CDR3 sequences, under 25% seen once. There are many counts of this clonotype. This rearrangement joins TRBV20-1 to TRBJ1-1; 7 nucleotides match TRBD1. The clonotype originates from a man between 18 and 35 years old with Graves' hyperthyroidism. The specimen sequenced was blood. The CDR3, as DNA: TGCAGTGCTAGAGCCCTACCAGGGGGCACTGAAGCTTTCTTT. This encodes CSARALPGGTEAFF.